This TCR beta chain was sequenced during a study of response to subunit inactivated influenza vaccine. V was clipped by 7 bases and J by 10 bases; unmatched bases: 4. This CDR3 is 14 amino acids long. TCRdb re-called the RT-PCR reads through MiXCR, storing one row per CDR3 protein. The sample yields roughly 550,000 distinct CDR3 sequences, under 25% seen once. This same sample was also part of a study on T cells expressing NK-cell markers. That paper adds: A 5'RACE template switching approach incorporating UMIs was used to make TCR beta cDNA.

The sequenced sample was CD4+ T cells sorted from PBMCs, obtained 11 to 12 days after vaccination. The chain carries TRBV12-3 or TRBV12-4 and TRBJ2-1; 16 nucleotides match TRBD2. The TCR originated in a man aged 50-60 years who received an inactivated influenza vaccine. Here the CDR3 reads CASNLGLAGGEQFF. CDR3 in DNA: TGTGCCAGCAACCTGGGACTAGCGGGAGGGGAGCAGTTCTTC.